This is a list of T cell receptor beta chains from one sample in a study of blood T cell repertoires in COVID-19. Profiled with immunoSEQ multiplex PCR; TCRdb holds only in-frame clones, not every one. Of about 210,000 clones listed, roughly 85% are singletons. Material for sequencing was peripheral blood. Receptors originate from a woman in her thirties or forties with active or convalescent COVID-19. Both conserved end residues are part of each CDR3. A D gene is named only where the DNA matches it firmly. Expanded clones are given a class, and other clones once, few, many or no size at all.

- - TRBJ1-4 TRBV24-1 CATSDQTATNEKLFF TGTGCCACCAGTGATCAGACAGCAACTAATGAAAAACTGTTTTTT
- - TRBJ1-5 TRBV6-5 CASSYPGQPQHF TGTGCCAGCAGTTACCCGGGTCAGCCCCAGCATTTT
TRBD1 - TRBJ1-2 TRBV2 CASSGARQGKGYGYTF TGTGCCAGCAGCGGCGCCCGACAGGGGAAGGGCTATGGCTACACCTTC
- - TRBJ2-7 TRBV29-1 CSVDGEGTYEQYF TGCAGCGTTGATGGTGAGGGAACCTACGAGCAGTACTTC
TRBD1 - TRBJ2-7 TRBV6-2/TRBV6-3 CASSYSYGTGSYEQYF TGTGCCAGCAGTTACTCCTACGGGACAGGCTCCTACGAGCAGTACTTC
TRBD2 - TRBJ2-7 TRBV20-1 CSAGGEGRGVPYEQYF TGCAGTGCTGGTGGGGAAGGGCGGGGGGTACCCTACGAGCAGTACTTC
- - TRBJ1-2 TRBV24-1 CATSTGPYYGYTF TGTGCCACCAGTACAGGACCCTACTATGGCTACACCTTC
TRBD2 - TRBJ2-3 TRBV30 CAWSETSGNPDTQYF TGTGCCTGGAGTGAGACTAGCGGGAACCCAGATACGCAGTATTTT
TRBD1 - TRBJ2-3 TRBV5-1 CASSLEQGVTDTQYF TGCGCCAGCAGCTTAGAACAGGGGGTAACAGATACGCAGTATTTT
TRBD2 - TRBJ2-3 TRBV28 CASSSLTSGGAELTDTQYF TGTGCCAGCAGTTCCCTCACTAGCGGGGGGGCTGAGCTAACAGATACGCAGTATTTT
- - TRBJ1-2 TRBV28 CASSLTTGRGGYTF TGTGCCAGCAGCCTTACGACAGGCCGAGGTGGCTACACCTTC
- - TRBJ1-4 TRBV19 CASSIDWRLGLFF TGTGCCAGTAGTATTGACTGGAGGTTGGGACTGTTTTTT
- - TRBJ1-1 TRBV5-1 CASSPPEGQPNTEAFF TGCGCCAGCAGCCCCCCTGAGGGCCAGCCGAACACTGAAGCTTTCTTT
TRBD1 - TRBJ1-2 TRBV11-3 CASSRDRGASYTF TGTGCCAGCAGCCGTGACAGGGGAGCTAGCTACACCTTC
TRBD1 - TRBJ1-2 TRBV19 CATYDRVKTYGYTF TGTGCCACCTACGACAGGGTTAAGACCTATGGCTACACCTTC
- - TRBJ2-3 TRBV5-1 CASSLLTHTTTDTQYF TGCGCCAGCAGCTTGCTAACCCACACTACCACAGATACGCAGTATTTT
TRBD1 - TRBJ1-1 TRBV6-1 CASSEGQGATEAFF TGTGCCAGCAGTGAAGGGCAGGGGGCGACTGAAGCTTTCTTT
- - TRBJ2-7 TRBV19 CASSSTFRYEQYF TGTGCCAGTAGTTCCACTTTTCGCTACGAGCAGTACTTC
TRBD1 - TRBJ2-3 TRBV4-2 CASSQESRGMTDTQYF TGTGCCAGCAGCCAAGAAAGCAGGGGGATGACAGATACGCAGTATTTT
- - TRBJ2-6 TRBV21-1 CARWSSGANVLTF TGTGCCAGGTGGAGCTCTGGGGCCAACGTCCTGACTTTC
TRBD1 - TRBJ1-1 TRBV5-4 CASSATGETEAFF TGTGCCAGCAGCGCTACAGGGGAAACTGAAGCTTTCTTT
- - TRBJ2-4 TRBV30 CAWRNWRDGKNIQYF TGTGCCTGGAGGAATTGGCGGGACGGAAAAAACATTCAGTACTTC
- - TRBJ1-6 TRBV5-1 CASSSTGENSPLHF TGCGCCAGCAGTTCCACAGGTGAGAATTCACCCCTCCACTTT
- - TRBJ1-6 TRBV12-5 CASGLGEFSPLHF TGTGCTAGTGGTTTGGGGGAGTTCTCACCCCTCCACTTT
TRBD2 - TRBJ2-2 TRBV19 CASSLPSGSGTGELFF TGTGCCAGTAGTCTTCCTAGCGGGAGCGGCACCGGGGAGCTGTTTTTT
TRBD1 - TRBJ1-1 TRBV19 CASGKGQGAAEAFF TGTGCCAGTGGGAAGGGACAGGGGGCTGCTGAAGCTTTCTTT
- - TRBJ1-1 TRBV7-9 CASSQRGEAFF TGTGCCAGCAGTCAGCGGGGTGAAGCTTTCTTT
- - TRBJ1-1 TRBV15 CATSRGTDLIAFF TGTGCCACCAGCAGAGGGACAGACCTTATAGCTTTCTTT
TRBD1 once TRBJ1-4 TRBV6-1 CASSEGQGAANEKLFF TGTGCCAGCAGTGAAGGTCAGGGGGCAGCTAATGAAAAACTGTTTTTT
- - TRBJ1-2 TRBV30 CAWSTVGDYGYTF TGTGCCTGGAGTACCGTAGGGGACTATGGCTACACCTTC
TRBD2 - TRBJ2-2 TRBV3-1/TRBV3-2 CASSRTSRITGELFF TGTGCCAGCAGCCGGACTAGCCGCATCACCGGGGAGCTGTTTTTT
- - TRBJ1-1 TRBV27 CASSWSMNTEAFF TGTGCCAGCAGTTGGAGCATGAACACTGAAGCTTTCTTT
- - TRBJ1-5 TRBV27 CASSPRNGGQPQHF TGTGCCAGCAGTCCCAGAAACGGGGGGCAGCCCCAGCATTTT
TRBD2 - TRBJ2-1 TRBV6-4 CASSDGGLAGGEQFF TGTGCCAGCAGTGACGGGGGACTAGCGGGAGGTGAGCAGTTCTTC
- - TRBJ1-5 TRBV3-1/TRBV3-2 CASSQYNQPQHF TGTGCCAGCAGCCAGTATAATCAGCCCCAGCATTTT
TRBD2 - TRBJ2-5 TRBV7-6 CASSPTGGVQETQYF TGTGCCAGCAGCCCCACCGGGGGGGTCCAAGAGACCCAGTACTTC
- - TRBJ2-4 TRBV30 CAWSAKNIQYF TGTGCCTGGTCTGCCAAAAACATTCAGTACTTC
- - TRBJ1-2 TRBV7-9 CASSARPTNYGYTF TGTGCCAGCAGCGCCAGGCCTACTAACTATGGCTACACCTTC
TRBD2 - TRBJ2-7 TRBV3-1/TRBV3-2 CATTSGATYEQYF TGTGCCACCACTAGCGGGGCTACCTACGAGCAGTACTTC
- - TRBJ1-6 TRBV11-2 CASSPSGGGRAPLHF TGTGCCAGCAGCCCATCCGGGGGGGGCAGAGCACCCCTCCACTTT
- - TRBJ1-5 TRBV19 CASSIGGGRTDQPQHF TGTGCCAGTAGTATAGGGGGGGGGCGGACGGATCAGCCCCAGCATTTT
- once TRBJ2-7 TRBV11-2 CASSLFVGQVLSYEQYF TGTGCCAGCAGCTTATTCGTTGGCCAGGTTTTATCCTACGAGCAGTACTTC
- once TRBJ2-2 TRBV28 CASSLWEGGGELFF TGTGCCAGCAGTTTATGGGAGGGTGGCGGGGAGCTGTTTTTT
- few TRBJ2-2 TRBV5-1 CASSFSGSTGELFF TGCGCCAGCAGCTTTTCGGGGTCCACCGGGGAGCTGTTTTTT
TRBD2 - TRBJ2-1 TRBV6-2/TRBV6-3 CASSPAGGPGEQFF TGTGCCAGCAGTCCAGCGGGGGGGCCTGGTGAGCAGTTCTTC
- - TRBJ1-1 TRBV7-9 CASSVYSGGTEAFF TGTGCCAGCAGCGTGTACTCCGGGGGCACTGAAGCTTTCTTT
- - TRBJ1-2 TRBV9 CASSPTGANYGYTF TGTGCCAGCAGCCCGACAGGAGCTAACTATGGCTACACCTTC
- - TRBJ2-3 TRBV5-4 CASSYSSESTDTQYF TGTGCCAGCAGCTACTCTAGCGAAAGCACAGATACGCAGTATTTT
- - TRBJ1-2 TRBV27 CGGGVGVYGYTF TGTGGTGGAGGGGTGGGCGTTTATGGCTACACCTTC
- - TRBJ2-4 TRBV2 CASWGQNIQYF TGTGCCAGCTGGGGGCAAAACATTCAGTACTTC
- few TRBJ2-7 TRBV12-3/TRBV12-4 CASSTAYEQYF TGTGCCAGCAGCACAGCCTACGAGCAGTACTTC
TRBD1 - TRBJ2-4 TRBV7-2 CASSLATGGAKNIQYF TGTGCCAGCAGCTTAGCGACAGGGGGCGCCAAAAACATTCAGTACTTC
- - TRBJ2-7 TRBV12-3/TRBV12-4 CASSFDIYEQYF TGTGCCAGCAGTTTTGACATTTACGAGCAGTACTTC
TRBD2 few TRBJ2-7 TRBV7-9 CASSYEGLAGGYEQYF TGTGCCAGCAGCTATGAGGGACTAGCGGGAGGATACGAGCAGTACTTC
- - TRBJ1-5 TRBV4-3 CASSQDRGRSAQHF TGCGCCAGCAGCCAAGATCGAGGGCGGTCAGCCCAGCATTTT
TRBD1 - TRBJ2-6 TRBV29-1 CSVSGGSGANVLTF TGCAGCGTTTCAGGGGGCTCTGGGGCCAACGTCCTGACTTTC
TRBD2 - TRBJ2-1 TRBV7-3 CASSLISGGAPYNEQFF TGTGCCAGCAGCTTAATCTCCGGGGGGGCGCCCTACAATGAGCAGTTCTTC